The present T cell receptor (beta chain) was sequenced within a study of spatial heterogeneity in lung cancer. Whole-study context: Detection of beta-chain sequences consistently exceeded that of alpha-chain sequences. In raw reads, more than eight appearances on average were recorded for each unique TCR and UMI combination.

All TCR cDNA molecules were individually tagged with a unique molecular identifier. From the 5' RACE reads, TCRdb called clonotypes with MiXCR, one entry per CDR3 protein. The sample lists over 9,500 distinct CDR3 sequences; under 4.5% were seen once. Germline V gene data show CDR1 as MGHRA and CDR2 as YSYEKL. V trimming: 5 bases; J trimming: 1 base; junction bases outside the gene matches: 10. This CDR3 spans 17 amino acids. A word on this clonotype: This beta chain slipped into a library made for alpha chains as a stray read, so its size is not meaningful.

This sample's time point: sample taken at primary tumor resection. Researchers sequenced whole RNA taken from tumor, nontumor lung or frozen PBMC without sorting. This specimen consisted of PBMCs, obtained at surgery. The receptor was derived from a female donor with early-stage non-small cell lung cancer. The chain is built from TRBV4-1 and TRBJ2-3; 9 bases fit TRBD1. In DNA form, the CDR3 reads TGCGCCAGCAGCTACGGGACAGGGACGATCGGCACAGATACGCAGTATTTT. It yields the protein CASSYGTGTIGTDTQYF.